The rows below give T cell receptor beta chains drawn from one sample of a study of T cells in Graves' hyperthyroidism and ophthalmopathy. MiXCR, run by TCRdb on the multiplex PCR reads, gives a single entry per CDR3 protein. The sample has around 690,000 distinct CDR3 sequences, around a sixth seen once. Sequenced: blood. The origin of the receptors is a man between 45 and 60 years old with Graves' hyperthyroidism. Each CDR3 is given with its conserved first and last residue. The D gene is left open where the match is weak. Expanded clones get a size class; other rows say once, few or many, or leave the size out.

j_call: TRBJ1-1; v_call: TRBV14; d_call: .; cdr3_length: 13; clone_size: .; cdr3_aa: CASSQPTGTEAFF; cdr3_nt: TGTGCCAGCAGCCAACCCACCGGGACAGAAGCTTTCTTT
j_call: TRBJ2-6; v_call: TRBV28; d_call: .; cdr3_length: 12; clone_size: many; cdr3_aa: CATSSGANVLTF; cdr3_nt: TGTGCCACCAGCTCTGGGGCCAACGTCCTGACTTTC
j_call: TRBJ2-5; v_call: TRBV2; d_call: .; cdr3_length: 16; clone_size: many; cdr3_aa: CASSEAPVGGWETQYF; cdr3_nt: TGTGCCAGCAGTGAAGCGCCCGTAGGGGGTTGGGAGACCCAGTACTTC
j_call: TRBJ1-3; v_call: TRBV6-1; d_call: TRBD1; cdr3_length: 19; clone_size: many; cdr3_aa: CASTIGQQGAYLSGNTIYF; cdr3_nt: TGTGCCAGCACTATCGGTCAGCAGGGGGCCTATCTATCTGGAAACACCATATATTTT
j_call: TRBJ1-2; v_call: TRBV2; d_call: .; cdr3_length: 13; clone_size: many; cdr3_aa: CASSEQGIFGYTF; cdr3_nt: TGTGCCAGCAGTGAACAGGGGATCTTTGGCTACACCTTC
j_call: TRBJ2-1; v_call: TRBV7-9; d_call: TRBD2; cdr3_length: 15; clone_size: many; cdr3_aa: CASRPTSGSENEQFF; cdr3_nt: TGTGCCAGCAGGCCGACTAGCGGGAGTGAAAATGAGCAGTTCTTC
j_call: TRBJ1-1; v_call: TRBV29-1; d_call: .; cdr3_length: 12; clone_size: few; cdr3_aa: CSAGWGVTEAFF; cdr3_nt: TGCAGCGCTGGTTGGGGGGTCACTGAAGCTTTCTTT
j_call: TRBJ2-7; v_call: TRBV24-1; d_call: .; cdr3_length: 14; clone_size: many; cdr3_aa: CATSPPGRPYEQYF; cdr3_nt: TGTGCCACCAGCCCCCCGGGGCGACCCTACGAGCAGTACTTC
j_call: TRBJ1-4; v_call: TRBV27; d_call: .; cdr3_length: 14; clone_size: many; cdr3_aa: CASSLLGNGEKLFF; cdr3_nt: TGTGCCAGCAGTTTACTAGGGAATGGTGAAAAACTGTTTTTT
j_call: TRBJ2-7; v_call: TRBV2; d_call: TRBD2; cdr3_length: 14; clone_size: many; cdr3_aa: CASTGAGGSDEQYF; cdr3_nt: TGTGCCAGCACTGGGGCGGGAGGGTCCGACGAGCAGTACTTC
j_call: TRBJ2-7; v_call: TRBV4-1; d_call: .; cdr3_length: 16; clone_size: few; cdr3_aa: CASSQDRTERNYEQYF; cdr3_nt: TGCGCCAGCAGCCAAGACCGCACAGAAAGAAACTACGAGCAGTACTTC
j_call: TRBJ1-5; v_call: TRBV2; d_call: .; cdr3_length: 15; clone_size: many; cdr3_aa: CASETEAGLGQPQHF; cdr3_nt: TGTGCCAGCGAGACGGAGGCAGGTCTAGGACAGCCCCAGCATTTT
j_call: TRBJ2-2; v_call: TRBV2; d_call: TRBD1; cdr3_length: 18; clone_size: many; cdr3_aa: CASSATIDRGYSTGELFF; cdr3_nt: TGTGCCAGCAGTGCTACTATCGACAGGGGATATAGCACCGGGGAGCTGTTTTTT
j_call: TRBJ2-7; v_call: TRBV28; d_call: TRBD1; cdr3_length: 16; clone_size: many; cdr3_aa: CASSSLTQGKRYEQYF; cdr3_nt: TGTGCCAGCAGTTCCTTAACACAGGGGAAACGTTACGAGCAGTACTTC
j_call: TRBJ1-2; v_call: TRBV7-2; d_call: TRBD1; cdr3_length: 15; clone_size: .; cdr3_aa: CASSLGHDRGGGYTF; cdr3_nt: TGTGCCAGCAGCCTCGGCCATGACAGGGGTGGGGGCTACACCTTC
j_call: TRBJ2-3; v_call: TRBV27; d_call: TRBD2; cdr3_length: 17; clone_size: few; cdr3_aa: CASSHITTSGSTDTQYF; cdr3_nt: TGTGCCAGCAGCCATATAACGACTAGCGGGAGCACAGATACGCAGTATTTT
j_call: TRBJ2-6; v_call: TRBV5-1; d_call: .; cdr3_length: 16; clone_size: many; cdr3_aa: CASSLGDTSGANVLTF; cdr3_nt: TGCGCCAGCAGCTTGGGGGACACCTCTGGGGCCAACGTCCTGACTTTC
j_call: TRBJ2-3; v_call: TRBV6-9; d_call: TRBD1; cdr3_length: 13; clone_size: .; cdr3_aa: CASSYDRGDTQYF; cdr3_nt: TGTGCCAGCAGTTATGACAGGGGGGATACGCAGTATTTT
j_call: TRBJ1-2; v_call: TRBV20-1; d_call: TRBD1; cdr3_length: 13; clone_size: .; cdr3_aa: CSARTGGNSGYTF; cdr3_nt: TGCAGTGCTAGGACAGGGGGCAACAGTGGCTACACCTTC
j_call: TRBJ1-1; v_call: TRBV5-1; d_call: .; cdr3_length: 14; clone_size: few; cdr3_aa: CASNPGPSNTEAFF; cdr3_nt: TGCGCCAGCAACCCAGGCCCCTCGAACACTGAAGCTTTCTTT
j_call: TRBJ2-7; v_call: TRBV11-2; d_call: .; cdr3_length: 13; clone_size: few; cdr3_aa: CASSLDFRREQYF; cdr3_nt: TGTGCCAGCAGCTTGGACTTCCGACGCGAGCAGTACTTC
j_call: TRBJ2-1; v_call: TRBV7-8; d_call: TRBD2; cdr3_length: 19; clone_size: few; cdr3_aa: CASSLVRISGRLEGNEQFF; cdr3_nt: TGTGCCAGCAGCTTAGTACGGATTAGCGGGAGATTAGAGGGTAATGAGCAGTTCTTC
j_call: TRBJ1-5; v_call: TRBV30; d_call: .; cdr3_length: 12; clone_size: many; cdr3_aa: CAWCKGDQPQHF; cdr3_nt: TGTGCCTGGTGTAAGGGAGATCAGCCCCAGCATTTT
j_call: TRBJ2-3; v_call: TRBV7-9; d_call: TRBD2; cdr3_length: 17; clone_size: .; cdr3_aa: CASSPFTSGSSGDTQYF; cdr3_nt: TGTGCCAGCAGCCCCTTTACTAGCGGGAGTTCTGGAGATACGCAGTATTTT
j_call: TRBJ1-1; v_call: TRBV5-1; d_call: .; cdr3_length: 14; clone_size: many; cdr3_aa: CASSQGLPNTEAFF; cdr3_nt: TGCGCCAGCAGCCAGGGCCTTCCGAACACTGAAGCTTTCTTT
j_call: TRBJ2-5; v_call: TRBV6-2/TRBV6-3; d_call: TRBD2; cdr3_length: 13; clone_size: .; cdr3_aa: CASRPGEGETQYF; cdr3_nt: TGTGCCAGCAGGCCCGGGGAGGGGGAGACCCAGTACTTC